This TCR beta chain was captured in a study of T cell repertoires in cytomegalovirus infection. TCRdb called the reads again in MiXCR, with one record for every CDR3 protein. The top ten hold over 11% of the sample, which has 900,000 to 950,000 distinct CDR3 sequences, around a third seen once. Trimming stripped 6 bases from V and 2 bases from J, with 14 bases between. Germline values: CDR1 SGHTA, CDR2 FQGNSA. This CDR3 comprises 14 residues. This clonotype was detected ten times or more. No antigen is known for it. Sequencing used cultured CD8+ T cells from PBMCs, obtained from culture after CMV antigen stimulation. This rearrangement joins TRBV7-2 to TRBJ2-7, with D maybe TRBD2 (6 bases). This TCR was recovered from a human donor in good health (CMV status not recorded). Some clones in this sample may be carry-over from other donors' samples. DNA for the CDR3: TGTGCCAGCAGTTGGCCGGGGGATGCCTACGAGCAGTACTTC. It yields the protein CASSWPGDAYEQYF.